The clone carrying this T cell receptor (beta chain) was found many times. What it binds is unknown. V shed 5 bases and J shed 2 bases, with 12 bases lying between them. The CDR3 covers 14 residues. The germline gives CDR1 MNHEY, CDR2 SMNVEV (reference sequence). This sample is part of a study of T-cell reconstitution after alpha-beta-depleted transplantation in children. General study results and limits: Some patients' high day-60 TCRbeta diversity was attributed to recipient cells surviving conditioning. Reportedly, only several hundred clones from non-depleted graft cells drove alpha-beta T-cell counts at about two months. When one year had passed after transplant, most T-cell counts and diversity came from newly produced T cells.

It was with unique molecular identifiers that the TCRbeta library was prepared. From the PCR reads, TCRdb called clonotypes with MiXCR, one entry per CDR3 protein. The top ten clones hold about 9.3% of a sample with about 300,000 distinct CDR3 sequences, about 7.3% of them seen once. This material consisted of peripheral blood, taken 360 days after TCRalphabeta/CD19-depleted stem cell transplant. The gene calls are TRBV27 and TRBJ1-1; D ambiguous. This receptor was taken from a female patient aged 2-15 years who had a stem cell transplant for Fanconi anemia, so the T cells may come from the graft donor. CDR3 sequence reads: CASSPRLANTEAFF. CDR3 DNA sequence: TGTGCCAGCAGTCCCCGTTTGGCCAACACTGAAGCTTTCTTT.